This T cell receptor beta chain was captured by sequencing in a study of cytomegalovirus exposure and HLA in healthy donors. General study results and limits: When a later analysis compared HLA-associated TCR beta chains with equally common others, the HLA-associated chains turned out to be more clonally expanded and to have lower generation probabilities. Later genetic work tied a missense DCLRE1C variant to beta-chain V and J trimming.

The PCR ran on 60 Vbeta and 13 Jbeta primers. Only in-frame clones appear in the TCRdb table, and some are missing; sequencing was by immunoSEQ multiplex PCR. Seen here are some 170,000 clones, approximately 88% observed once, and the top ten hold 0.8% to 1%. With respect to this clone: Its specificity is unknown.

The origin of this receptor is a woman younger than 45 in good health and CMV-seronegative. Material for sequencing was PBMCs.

For the CDR3, the DNA is TGCGCCAGCAGCCAAGGGCCCTCGAGCGGGGTATACGAGCAGTACTTC. Amino acid sequence: CASSQGPSSGVYEQYF. The V call is TRBV4-1, the J call TRBJ2-7, with TRBD2 matching over 7 bases. The CDR3 covers 16 residues. The germline V gene has CDR1 MGHRA and CDR2 YSYEKL. Losses at the gene ends were 1 base for V and 4 bases for J; bases not matched to a gene: 10.